This TCR beta chain was captured by sequencing in a study of naive CD8 T cells in extremely preterm neonates. The method was immunoSEQ multiplex PCR; TCRdb's version includes in-frame clones alone and lacks a portion of them. The sample includes 7,000 to 7,500 clones, 98% of them seen just once. Study observations and caveats: Preterm neonate repertoires were significantly less rich by iChao1 than others. Shared CDR3 nucleotide sequences: preterm roughly 2.7%, term around 0.38%, children roughly 0.03%, adults around 0.0097%.

The length of the CDR3 is 15 residues. V was pared by 5 bases and J by 0 bases, with 14 bases between. Germline CDR1 reads SGHNT; CDR2 reads YENEEA. On this clone itself: Its target is not known.

Peripheral blood came from healthy 16-56 month-old surgical children and healthy nonsmoking adults. Sorting kept Annexin V-negative CD3+CD8+CD45RA+CCR7+ naive T cells. This chain links TRBV11-3 with TRBJ2-7; TRBD1 might be the D (6 bases). The sample was naive CD8+ T cells from blood. This TCR came from a human donor in good health. The CDR3 sequence: CASSPRSTGSYEQYF. The DNA for the CDR3 is TGTGCCAGCAGCCCTAGGTCGACAGGCTCCTACGAGCAGTACTTC.